A single sample is the source of the 11 T cell receptor beta chains below, sequenced in a study of a mutant IDH1 vaccine in newly diagnosed glioma. Time point here: week 23, last vaccination. Doses consisted of 300 ug of mutant IDH1 20-mer peptide each, paired with topical imiquimod. Sequencing was performed with immunoSEQ multiplex PCR; in TCRdb, only in-frame clones are kept and a portion is missing. Counted here are tens of thousands of clones, roughly 80% occurring once; the ten biggest clones make up just over 5%. The antigens for these receptors are not known. The material was PBMCs, obtained from a glioma patient whose treatment included an IDH1 peptide vaccine. These TCRs come from a man aged 40-55 years with glioma.

The sample holds one count of this clone. This sequence joins TRBV11-3 and TRBJ2-7; D tentatively fits TRBD1 or TRBD2 (5 bases each). The CDR3 loop spans 13 amino acids. V lost 4 bases to trimming and J lost 7 bases, with 14 bases between them. Germline V lookup: CDR1 SGHNT, CDR2 YENEEA. The CDR3 nucleotides are TGTGCCAGCAGCTCGTTGCATGGGGGAGAGCAGTACTTC. It yields the protein CASSSLHGGEQYF.

The table lists this clone with a count of one. The chain joins TRBV30 to TRBJ1-2; 10 nucleotides line up with TRBD1. Germline loops: CDR1 GTSNPN, CDR2 SVGIG (reference sequence). The CDR3 sequence is 13 residues long. V shed 4 bases, J shed 6 bases, and the junction held 5 bases outside the gene matches. The CDR3 protein is CAWIGDRGNGYTF. As DNA, the CDR3 is TGTGCCTGGATCGGGGACAGGGGCAATGGCTACACCTTC.

The V and J genes are TRBV10-3 and TRBJ2-2; 9 bases agree with TRBD2. CDR1 ENHRY and CDR2 SYGVKD come from the germline V gene. After removal of 7 bases from V and 4 bases from J, the junction contained 4 bases not matched to a gene. The CDR3 sequence is 14 residues long. The CDR3 nucleotides read TGTGCCATCAAGCGGGAGGCCCCCACCGGGGAGCTGTTTTTT. Amino acids: CAIKREAPTGELFF.

The chain links TRBV7-2 to TRBJ1-2; no reliable D call. The CDR3 is 13 residues long. With 1 base removed from V and 8 bases from J, the gap between germline ends came to 11 bases. The germline V gene encodes CDR1 SGHTA and CDR2 FQGNSA. CDR3 residues: CASSLEGRRGYTF. CDR3 nucleotide sequence: TGTGCCAGCAGCTTAGAGGGCCGCCGGGGCTACACCTTC.

This clone was detected only once. This rearrangement joins TRBV7-2 to TRBJ2-3; D uncertain. CDR1 and CDR2 (germline): SGHTA, FQGNSA. V was shortened by 0 bases and J by 0 bases, with 7 bases between the two germline ends. The CDR3 has 15 amino acids. CDR3 amino acids: CASSLAITSTDTQYF. In DNA, the CDR3 is TGTGCCAGCAGCTTAGCCATAACTAGCACAGATACGCAGTATTTT.

The chain is built from TRBV5-6 and TRBJ2-3; tentative D call: TRBD2 (5 bases). CDR1 is SGHDT and CDR2 is YYEEEE in the germline V gene. This CDR3 has 19 residues. V shed 0 bases and J shed 2 bases, with 22 bases lying between them. For the CDR3, the DNA is TGTGCCAGCAGCTTGGCCGAATTCGGGCGGGTCCTTTCCACAGATACGCAGTATTTT. It encodes CASSLAEFGRVLSTDTQYF.

The chain has TRBV9 and TRBJ2-7; possibly TRBD2 for D (7 bases). CDR3 length: 15 residues. Trimming pared 3 bases from V and 9 bases from J, leaving 22 bases between. From germline, CDR1 is SGDLS and CDR2 YYNGEE. The CDR3 sequence: CASSEGGGAGSGQYF. The CDR3 DNA is TGTGCCAGCAGCGAGGGGGGGGGAGCGGGCTCGGGGCAGTACTTC.

The rearrangement links TRBV5-4 to TRBJ2-1; no definite D call. The germline gives CDR1 SGHNT, CDR2 YYREEE (reference sequence). This CDR3 spans 13 amino acids. V gave up 4 bases and J gave up 8 bases, with 13 bases separating them. The CDR3: CASSGKDADEQFF. CDR3 coding DNA: TGTGCCAGCAGCGGGAAGGATGCGGATGAGCAGTTCTTC.

The chain joins TRBV25-1 to TRBJ1-6, with TRBD1 as a possible D gene (6 bases). This CDR3 has 15 residues. Looked up from germline, CDR1 is MGHDK and CDR2 is SYGVNS. Trimming shortened V by 1 base and J by 9 bases, and 13 bases separated the two germline ends. The CDR3: CASSEFTGSGSPLHF. CDR3 DNA: TGTGCCAGCAGTGAATTCACAGGGTCGGGTTCACCCCTCCACTTT.

This chain links TRBV5-1 with TRBJ2-6; tentatively, D is TRBD2 (5 bases). The germline V and J ends were trimmed by 4 bases and 2 bases, with 13 bases remaining between them. The CDR3 has 16 residues. Per germline, CDR1 SGHRS and CDR2 YFSETQ. In DNA, the CDR3 is TGCGCCAGCAGCCCGGACGGGGAACCTGGGGCCAACGTCCTGACTTTC. It translates to CASSPDGEPGANVLTF.

This clone came up a few times. The V call is TRBV28, the J call TRBJ2-7; D might be TRBD1 or TRBD2, each matching 5 bases. The length of the CDR3 is 13 residues. Trimming took off 10 bases at V and 0 bases at J, with 13 bases between the two ends. Per germline, CDR1 MDHEN and CDR2 SYDVKM. The CDR3: CATPGPNSYEQYF. The CDR3 DNA follows: TGTGCCACCCCGGGACCGAACTCCTACGAGCAGTACTTC.